The 3 T cell receptor beta chains given below trace back to one sample, sequenced in a study of blood T cell repertoires in COVID-19. The assay was immunoSEQ multiplex PCR, and TCRdb's table has in-frame clones only and misses some. The sample carries a few hundred thousand clones, more than 65% recorded once. The sample comprised peripheral blood. Every receptor here comes from a woman under 30 with acute or convalescent COVID-19.

The chain employs TRBV6-5 and TRBJ2-5, with TRBD2 as a possible D gene (5 bases). CDR3 length equals 14 residues. V was cut by 5 bases and J by 1 base, with 11 bases left in between. Germline V gives CDR1 MNHEY, CDR2 SVGAGI. CDR3 DNA sequence: TGTGCCAGCAGTCTGGACTCCAGCCAAGAGACCCAGTACTTC. Translated, it gives CASSLDSSQETQYF.

The chain has TRBV5-1 and TRBJ2-3, with D perhaps TRBD1 (5 bases). The CDR3 is 14 residues long. Germline loops: CDR1 SGHRS, CDR2 YFSETQ. With 1 base removed from V and 4 bases from J, the gap between germline ends came to 10 bases. The CDR3 DNA reads as TGCGCCAGCAGCTTGCAGGGAACCGCAGATACGCAGTATTTT. It encodes CASSLQGTADTQYF.

The chain is built from TRBV3-1 (or the pseudogene TRBV3-2) and TRBJ2-7; D is undetermined. Germline loops: CDR1 LGHDT, CDR2 YNNKEL (reference sequence). Trimming took off 0 bases at V and 4 bases at J, with 4 bases between the two ends. The CDR3 is 12 amino acids. CDR3: CASSQDIYEQYF. DNA of the CDR3: TGTGCCAGCAGCCAAGATATTTACGAGCAGTACTTC.